The clone carrying this TCR beta chain appeared a few times. Its antigen is currently unknown. This sample stems from a study of response to subunit inactivated influenza vaccine. TCRdb called the RT-PCR reads again in MiXCR, with one record for every CDR3 protein. The sample has under 800,000 distinct CDR3 sequences; over 11% are singletons. Study-wide results and caveats: Researchers suggested that each seasonal influenza vaccination recruits few new T cells.

The germline CDR1 and CDR2 sequences are DFQATT and SNEGSKA (reference sequence). Trimming left V 3 bases short and J 3 bases short, with 18 bases between. There are 15 residues in the CDR3. The chain has TRBV20-1 and TRBJ2-7, with D perhaps TRBD2 (7 bases). The source was PBMCs from blood, collected less than 15 days before vaccination. The receptor was derived from a man in his forties or fifties who received an inactivated influenza vaccine. CDR3 sequence reads: CSASRPSGGGYEQYF. The CDR3 bases are TGCAGTGCTAGTAGGCCTAGCGGAGGGGGCTACGAGCAGTACTTC.